This is a list of T cell receptor beta chains from one sample in a study of OX40 agonist ivuxolimab in advanced cancers. Sequenced by immunoSEQ multiplex PCR; TCRdb stores in-frame clones only, minus some. The repertoire consists of roughly 79,000 clones, with 92% occurring once and the leading ten covering 0.45% to 0.65%. Sequencing used CD4+ or CD8+ T cells sorted from blood, obtained in a trial of the OX40 agonist ivuxolimab. These receptors all come from an adult with an advanced solid tumor such as melanoma, head and neck, liver or kidney cancer. Both conserved end residues are part of each CDR3. Each record gives: V gene, D gene, clone size, J gene, CDR3 protein, CDR3 DNA. D genes are given only for firm matches. Some rows mark clone size as missing; the rest say once, few, many or name a class of expanded clone.

v_gene: TRBV15; d_gene: TRBD1; abundance: -; j_gene: TRBJ2-5; CDR3aa: CATSATGTAKETQYF; CDR3nt: TGTGCCACCAGCGCAACCGGGACAGCAAAAGAGACCCAGTACTTC
v_gene: TRBV25-1; d_gene: TRBD1; abundance: -; j_gene: TRBJ2-3; CDR3aa: CASSKGQVTSTDTQYF; CDR3nt: TGTGCCAGCAGTAAGGGACAGGTCACTAGCACAGATACGCAGTATTTT
v_gene: TRBV7-2; d_gene: TRBD1; abundance: once; j_gene: TRBJ1-2; CDR3aa: CASRFATGGYGYTF; CDR3nt: TGTGCCAGCAGATTCGCCACAGGGGGCTATGGCTACACCTTC
v_gene: TRBV5-4; d_gene: -; abundance: once; j_gene: TRBJ2-1; CDR3aa: CASSLSFSYNEQFF; CDR3nt: TGTGCCAGCAGCTTGTCTTTCTCCTACAATGAGCAGTTCTTC
v_gene: TRBV7-3; d_gene: -; abundance: -; j_gene: TRBJ2-1; CDR3aa: CASSVERVKVNEQFF; CDR3nt: TGTGCCAGCAGCGTAGAAAGAGTGAAGGTCAATGAGCAGTTCTTC
v_gene: TRBV7-9; d_gene: -; abundance: -; j_gene: TRBJ2-7; CDR3aa: CASSPVGVRTNEQYF; CDR3nt: TGTGCCAGCAGCCCGGTTGGGGTTCGCACTAACGAGCAGTACTTC
v_gene: TRBV5-1; d_gene: -; abundance: -; j_gene: TRBJ1-2; CDR3aa: CASSFSRDDYGYTF; CDR3nt: TGCGCCAGCAGCTTCTCCAGGGACGACTATGGCTACACCTTC
v_gene: TRBV14; d_gene: -; abundance: -; j_gene: TRBJ1-1; CDR3aa: CASSQETDMNTEAFF; CDR3nt: TGTGCCAGCAGCCAAGAGACAGACATGAACACTGAAGCTTTCTTT
v_gene: TRBV10-3; d_gene: -; abundance: -; j_gene: TRBJ1-1; CDR3aa: CASRENTEAFF; CDR3nt: TGTGCCTCCCGGGAGAACACTGAAGCTTTCTTT
v_gene: TRBV10-3; d_gene: -; abundance: -; j_gene: TRBJ2-1; CDR3aa: CAISDPKQGNEQFF; CDR3nt: TGTGCCATCAGTGACCCTAAACAGGGTAATGAGCAGTTCTTC
v_gene: TRBV6-6; d_gene: -; abundance: -; j_gene: TRBJ1-1; CDR3aa: CASSYPGMNTEAFF; CDR3nt: TGTGCCAGCAGTTACCCTGGAATGAACACTGAAGCTTTCTTT
v_gene: TRBV10-3; d_gene: -; abundance: -; j_gene: TRBJ2-7; CDR3aa: CAISEGLYEQYF; CDR3nt: TGTGCCATCAGTGAGGGCCTCTACGAGCAGTACTTC
v_gene: TRBV10-3; d_gene: -; abundance: -; j_gene: TRBJ1-2; CDR3aa: CAISEGDRGDYGYTF; CDR3nt: TGTGCCATCAGTGAGGGGGACCGGGGGGACTATGGCTACACCTTC
v_gene: TRBV25-1; d_gene: -; abundance: -; j_gene: TRBJ2-1; CDR3aa: CASSEYGGNNEQFF; CDR3nt: TGTGCCAGCAGTGAATATGGGGGGAACAATGAGCAGTTCTTC
v_gene: TRBV15; d_gene: -; abundance: -; j_gene: TRBJ2-7; CDR3aa: CATSRVGSPTYEQYF; CDR3nt: TGTGCCACCAGCAGAGTTGGCTCTCCTACCTACGAGCAGTACTTC
v_gene: TRBV2; d_gene: TRBD1; abundance: -; j_gene: TRBJ1-3; CDR3aa: CASSEGQGGNTIYF; CDR3nt: TGTGCCAGCAGTGAAGGACAGGGAGGAAACACCATATATTTT
v_gene: TRBV4-2; d_gene: TRBD2; abundance: -; j_gene: TRBJ2-3; CDR3aa: CASSRVTSGSLSDTDTQYF; CDR3nt: TGTGCCAGCAGCCGAGTAACTAGCGGGAGCCTATCCGACACAGATACGCAGTATTTT
v_gene: TRBV30; d_gene: TRBD2; abundance: -; j_gene: TRBJ2-2; CDR3aa: CAWSVYREGLRPGELFF; CDR3nt: TGTGCCTGGAGTGTATACCGGGAGGGCCTCCGCCCCGGGGAGCTGTTTTTT
v_gene: TRBV11-3; d_gene: -; abundance: -; j_gene: TRBJ2-5; CDR3aa: CASSLGAQGYQETQYF; CDR3nt: TGTGCCAGCAGCTTGGGGGCCCAGGGGTACCAAGAGACCCAGTACTTC
v_gene: TRBV11-3; d_gene: TRBD2; abundance: -; j_gene: TRBJ2-7; CDR3aa: CASSFLAVSYEQYF; CDR3nt: TGTGCCAGCAGCTTCCTAGCGGTTTCCTACGAGCAGTACTTC
v_gene: TRBV4-2; d_gene: TRBD2; abundance: -; j_gene: TRBJ2-7; CDR3aa: CASSQDILAGGPLSYEQYF; CDR3nt: TGTGCCAGCAGCCAAGATATACTAGCGGGAGGGCCCTTAAGCTACGAGCAGTACTTC
v_gene: TRBV20-1; d_gene: -; abundance: -; j_gene: TRBJ1-4; CDR3aa: CSAGQEKLFF; CDR3nt: TGCAGTGCTGGCCAGGAAAAACTGTTTTTT
v_gene: TRBV10-3; d_gene: -; abundance: -; j_gene: TRBJ1-2; CDR3aa: CAISGGQLNYGYTF; CDR3nt: TGTGCCATCAGTGGAGGACAGTTGAACTATGGCTACACCTTC
v_gene: TRBV29-1; d_gene: -; abundance: -; j_gene: TRBJ2-1; CDR3aa: CSVYRGDEQFF; CDR3nt: TGCAGCGTCTATAGGGGTGATGAGCAGTTCTTC
v_gene: TRBV7-9; d_gene: -; abundance: -; j_gene: TRBJ1-4; CDR3aa: CASSLNAVNEKLFF; CDR3nt: TGTGCCAGCAGCTTAAATGCCGTGAATGAAAAACTGTTTTTT
v_gene: TRBV28; d_gene: -; abundance: few; j_gene: TRBJ2-7; CDR3aa: CARTRATGRPYEQYF; CDR3nt: TGTGCCAGGACCCGGGCGACAGGGAGGCCCTACGAGCAGTACTTC
v_gene: TRBV7-8; d_gene: -; abundance: -; j_gene: TRBJ2-7; CDR3aa: CASSHRDHSGDEQYF; CDR3nt: TGTGCCAGCAGCCACCGGGACCACAGTGGGGACGAGCAGTACTTC
v_gene: TRBV12-5; d_gene: -; abundance: -; j_gene: TRBJ2-1; CDR3aa: CATGPKGYNEQFF; CDR3nt: TGTGCTACCGGCCCCAAGGGATACAATGAGCAGTTCTTC
v_gene: TRBV7-3; d_gene: TRBD2; abundance: -; j_gene: TRBJ2-2; CDR3aa: CASTTLALGTGELFF; CDR3nt: TGTGCCAGCACCACACTAGCGCTAGGGACCGGGGAGCTGTTTTTT
v_gene: TRBV30; d_gene: -; abundance: -; j_gene: TRBJ2-3; CDR3aa: CAWSFTRRGVPDTQYF; CDR3nt: TGTGCCTGGAGCTTCACGAGGAGGGGCGTCCCAGATACGCAGTATTTT
v_gene: TRBV14; d_gene: -; abundance: -; j_gene: TRBJ1-1; CDR3aa: CASSQTSGTEAFF; CDR3nt: TGTGCCAGCAGCCAAACCTCAGGGACGGAAGCTTTCTTT
v_gene: TRBV29-1; d_gene: TRBD1; abundance: -; j_gene: TRBJ1-1; CDR3aa: CSANQGQGHAEAFF; CDR3nt: TGCAGCGCCAACCAGGGACAGGGGCACGCTGAAGCTTTCTTT
v_gene: TRBV27; d_gene: TRBD1; abundance: -; j_gene: TRBJ2-7; CDR3aa: CASSPRSGTGSDEQYF; CDR3nt: TGTGCCAGCAGTCCTAGGTCCGGGACAGGGTCCGACGAGCAGTACTTC
v_gene: TRBV7-2; d_gene: -; abundance: -; j_gene: TRBJ2-7; CDR3aa: CASSFSSTYEQYF; CDR3nt: TGTGCCAGCAGCTTCTCGTCAACCTACGAGCAGTACTTC
v_gene: TRBV30; d_gene: TRBD2; abundance: -; j_gene: TRBJ2-7; CDR3aa: CAWNEREREQYF; CDR3nt: TGTGCCTGGAACGAGCGGGAGCGGGAGCAGTACTTC
v_gene: TRBV29-1; d_gene: -; abundance: -; j_gene: TRBJ1-2; CDR3aa: CSVEAPGLYGYTF; CDR3nt: TGCAGCGTTGAAGCCCCGGGACTCTATGGCTACACCTTC
v_gene: TRBV9; d_gene: -; abundance: -; j_gene: TRBJ1-1; CDR3aa: CASSQTRNTEAFF; CDR3nt: TGTGCCAGCAGTCAAACTAGGAACACTGAAGCTTTCTTT
v_gene: TRBV6-1; d_gene: TRBD2; abundance: -; j_gene: TRBJ2-1; CDR3aa: CASSDASGYNEQFF; CDR3nt: TGTGCCAGCAGTGACGCTAGCGGCTACAATGAGCAGTTCTTC
v_gene: TRBV6-5; d_gene: -; abundance: -; j_gene: TRBJ2-3; CDR3aa: CASSYSTVSTDTQYF; CDR3nt: TGTGCCAGCAGTTACTCGACGGTGAGCACAGATACGCAGTATTTT
v_gene: TRBV27; d_gene: -; abundance: -; j_gene: TRBJ2-3; CDR3aa: CASSFLASTDTQYF; CDR3nt: TGTGCCAGCAGTTTCCTAGCTTCCACAGATACGCAGTATTTT
v_gene: TRBV5-1; d_gene: -; abundance: -; j_gene: TRBJ2-5; CDR3aa: CASSLAGRQETQYF; CDR3nt: TGCGCCAGCAGCTTGGCCGGCCGCCAAGAGACCCAGTACTTC